The entry below describes one T cell receptor (beta chain). This entry belongs to a study of blood T cell repertoires in COVID-19. Across the study: The United States, Italy and Spain supplied acute and convalescent COVID-19 samples. PBMCs, B-cell-depleted T cells, or T cells were the source of the cDNA or gDNA that made up the material.

In the original processing: It was from reference gene primer amplification that nucleated cell counts were estimated. Generated by immunoSEQ multiplex PCR, the TCRdb table keeps only in-frame clones and is missing some. Clone size and the V and J calls come from that table; the DNA yielded D and trimming. The sample lists some 80,000 clones; 84% were seen once. Trimming removed 5 bases at V and 2 bases at J, with 12 bases between. CDR1 and CDR2 (germline): KGHSH, LQKENI. The CDR3 is 14 amino acids. The source of this sequence is a man in his forties or fifties with acute or convalescent COVID-19. Specimen: peripheral blood. The chain recombines TRBV18 with TRBJ1-1, with D maybe TRBD1 (6 bases). CDR3 DNA sequence: TGTGCCAGCTCAGACCAAGGGGGAAACACTGAAGCTTTCTTT. Its translation is CASSDQGGNTEAFF. Complete variable domain (other parts from reference TRBV18 and TRBJ1-1): NAGVMQNPRHLVRRRGQEARLRCSPMKGHSHVYWYRQLPEEGLKFMVYLQKENIIDESGMPKERFSAEFPKEGPSILRIQQVVRGDSAAYFCASSDQGGNTEAFFGQGTRLTVV.